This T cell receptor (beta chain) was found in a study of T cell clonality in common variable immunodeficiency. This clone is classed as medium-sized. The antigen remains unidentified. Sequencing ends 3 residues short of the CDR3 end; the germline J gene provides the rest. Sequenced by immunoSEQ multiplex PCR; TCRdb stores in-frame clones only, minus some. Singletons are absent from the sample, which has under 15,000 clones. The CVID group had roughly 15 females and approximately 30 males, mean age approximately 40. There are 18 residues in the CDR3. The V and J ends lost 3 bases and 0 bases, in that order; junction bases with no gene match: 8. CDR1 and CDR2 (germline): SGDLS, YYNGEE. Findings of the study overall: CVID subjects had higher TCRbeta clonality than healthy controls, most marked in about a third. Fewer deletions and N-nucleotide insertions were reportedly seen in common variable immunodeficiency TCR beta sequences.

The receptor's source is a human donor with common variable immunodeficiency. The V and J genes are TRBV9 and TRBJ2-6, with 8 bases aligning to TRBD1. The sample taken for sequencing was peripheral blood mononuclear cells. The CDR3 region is CASSARQGSHSGANVLTF. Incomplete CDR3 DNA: TGTGCCAGCAGCGCCAGACAGGGGAGCCACTCTGGGGCCAACGTC.